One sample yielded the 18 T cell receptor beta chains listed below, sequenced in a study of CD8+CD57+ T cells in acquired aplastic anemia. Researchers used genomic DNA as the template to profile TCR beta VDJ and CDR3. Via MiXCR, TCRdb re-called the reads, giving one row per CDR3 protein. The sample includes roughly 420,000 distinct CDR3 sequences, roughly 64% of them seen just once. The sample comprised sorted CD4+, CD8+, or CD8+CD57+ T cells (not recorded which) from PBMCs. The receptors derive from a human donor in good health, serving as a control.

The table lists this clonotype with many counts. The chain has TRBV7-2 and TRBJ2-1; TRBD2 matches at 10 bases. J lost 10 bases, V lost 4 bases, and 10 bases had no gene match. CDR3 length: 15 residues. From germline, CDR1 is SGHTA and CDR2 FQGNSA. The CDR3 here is CASSSTSGAGGEQFF. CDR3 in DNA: TGTGCCAGCAGCTCAACTAGCGGGGCCGGTGGGGAGCAGTTCTTC. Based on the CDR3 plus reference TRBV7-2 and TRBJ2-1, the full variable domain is GAGVSQSPSNKVTEKGKDVELRCDPISGHTALYWYRQSLGQGLEFLIYFQGNSAPDKSGLPSDRFSAERTGGSVSTLTIQRTQQEDSAVYLCASSSTSGAGGEQFFGPGTRLTVL.

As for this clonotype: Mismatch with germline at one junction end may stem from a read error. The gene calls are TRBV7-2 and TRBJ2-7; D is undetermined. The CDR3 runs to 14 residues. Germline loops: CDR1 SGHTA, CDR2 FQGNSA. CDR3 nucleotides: TGTGCCAGCAGCCCGTCAGTCAATCAGCCCCAGCATTATTTC. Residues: CASSPSVNQPQHYF.

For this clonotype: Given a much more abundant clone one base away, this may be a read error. The CDR3 region is CASSRTYDQPQHF. As DNA, the CDR3 is TGTGCCAGCAGCCGAACCTACGATCAGCCCCAGCATTTT. J is TRBJ1-5 and V is TRBV7-9, with D unresolved. The germline gives CDR1 SEHNR, CDR2 FQNEAQ (reference sequence). The CDR3 covers 13 residues. The V end was cut by 5 bases, the J end by 5 bases, with 10 bases between. Variable domain in full (rest from reference TRBV7-9 and TRBJ1-5): DTGVSQNPRHKITKRGQNVTFRCDPISEHNRLYWYRQTLGQGPEFLTYFQNEAQLEKSRLLSDRFSAERPKGSFSTLEIQRTEQGDSAMYLCASSRTYDQPQHFGDGTRLSIL.

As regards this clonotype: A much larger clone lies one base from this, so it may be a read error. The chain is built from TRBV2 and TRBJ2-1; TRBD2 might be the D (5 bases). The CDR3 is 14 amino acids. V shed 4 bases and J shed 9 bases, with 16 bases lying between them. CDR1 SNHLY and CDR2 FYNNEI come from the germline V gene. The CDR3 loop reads CASSGGNDLSEQFF. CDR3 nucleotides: TGTGCCAGCAGTGGAGGGAACGATTTAAGTGAGCAGTTCTTC.

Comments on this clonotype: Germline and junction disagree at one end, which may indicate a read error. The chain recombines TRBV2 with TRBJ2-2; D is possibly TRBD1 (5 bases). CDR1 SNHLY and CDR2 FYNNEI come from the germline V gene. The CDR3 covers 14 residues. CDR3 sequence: CASILSRVPGEPFF. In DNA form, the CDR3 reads TGTGCCAGCATATTAAGCAGGGTTCCCGGAGAGCCGTTTTTT.

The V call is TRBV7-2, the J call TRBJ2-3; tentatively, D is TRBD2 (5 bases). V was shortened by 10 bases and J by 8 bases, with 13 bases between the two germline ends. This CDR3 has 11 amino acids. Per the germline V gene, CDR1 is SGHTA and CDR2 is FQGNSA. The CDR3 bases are TGTGCCAATCTCAGCGGCGGTACGCAGTATTTT. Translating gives CANLSGGTQYF.

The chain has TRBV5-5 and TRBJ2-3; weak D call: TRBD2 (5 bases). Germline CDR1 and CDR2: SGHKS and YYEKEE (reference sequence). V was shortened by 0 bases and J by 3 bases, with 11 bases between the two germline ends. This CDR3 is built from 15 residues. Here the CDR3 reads CASSLGNGKTDTQYF. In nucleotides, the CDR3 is TGTGCCAGCAGCTTGGGGAACGGGAAAACAGATACGCAGTATTTT.

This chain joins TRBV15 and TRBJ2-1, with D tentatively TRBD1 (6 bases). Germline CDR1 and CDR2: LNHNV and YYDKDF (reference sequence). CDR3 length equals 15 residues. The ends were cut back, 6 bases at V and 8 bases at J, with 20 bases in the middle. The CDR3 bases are TGTGCCACCAGTGTTCAGGGGCGAGTTAATTATGAGCAGTTCTTC. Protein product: CATSVQGRVNYEQFF.

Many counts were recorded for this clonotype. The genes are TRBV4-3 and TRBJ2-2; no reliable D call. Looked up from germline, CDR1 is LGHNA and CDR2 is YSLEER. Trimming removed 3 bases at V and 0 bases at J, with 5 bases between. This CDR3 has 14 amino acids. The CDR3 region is CASSHRANTGELFF. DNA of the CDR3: TGCGCCAGCAGCCACCGGGCGAACACCGGGGAGCTGTTTTTT.

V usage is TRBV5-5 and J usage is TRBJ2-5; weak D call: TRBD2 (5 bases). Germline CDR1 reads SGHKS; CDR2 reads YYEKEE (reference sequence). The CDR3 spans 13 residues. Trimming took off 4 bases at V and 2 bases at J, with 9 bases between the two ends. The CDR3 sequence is CASSQAAQETQYF. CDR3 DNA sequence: TGTGCCAGCAGCCAAGCGGCTCAAGAGACCCAGTACTTC.

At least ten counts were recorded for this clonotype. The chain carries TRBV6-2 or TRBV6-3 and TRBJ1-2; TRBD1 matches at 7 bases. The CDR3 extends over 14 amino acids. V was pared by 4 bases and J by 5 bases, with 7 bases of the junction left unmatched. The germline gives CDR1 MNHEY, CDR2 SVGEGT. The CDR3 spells CASSLRTGGYGYTF. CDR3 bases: TGTGCCAGCAGTTTACGGACAGGTGGATATGGCTACACCTTC.

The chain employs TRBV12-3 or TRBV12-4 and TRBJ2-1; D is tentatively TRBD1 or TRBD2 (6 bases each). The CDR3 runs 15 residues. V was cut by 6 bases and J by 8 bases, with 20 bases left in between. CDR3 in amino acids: CASSLPGQGGDEQFF. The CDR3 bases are TGTGCCAGCAGCTTACCGGGACAAGGAGGGGATGAGCAGTTCTTC.

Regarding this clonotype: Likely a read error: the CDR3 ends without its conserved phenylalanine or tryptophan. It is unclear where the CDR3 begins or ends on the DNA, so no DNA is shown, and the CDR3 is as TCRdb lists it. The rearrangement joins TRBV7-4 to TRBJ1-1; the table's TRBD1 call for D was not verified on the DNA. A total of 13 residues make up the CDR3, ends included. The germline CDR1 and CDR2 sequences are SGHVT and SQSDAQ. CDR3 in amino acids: CASSFTGKKLTFL.

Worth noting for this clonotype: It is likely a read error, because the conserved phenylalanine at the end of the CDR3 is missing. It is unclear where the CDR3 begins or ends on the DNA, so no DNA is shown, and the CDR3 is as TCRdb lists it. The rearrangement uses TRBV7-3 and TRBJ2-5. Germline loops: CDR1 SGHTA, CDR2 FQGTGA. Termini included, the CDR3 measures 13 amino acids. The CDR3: CASSESGWITDTL.

Here the CDR3 reads CASSDLGQGLSYTF. The CDR3 DNA is TGTGCCAGCAGCGACTTGGGACAGGGCCTTAGCTACACCTTC. The gene calls are TRBV12-3 or TRBV12-4 and TRBJ1-2, with 9 bases matching TRBD1. Trimming cost V 6 bases and J 9 bases; bases outside gene matches: 11. The CDR3 is 14 amino acids.

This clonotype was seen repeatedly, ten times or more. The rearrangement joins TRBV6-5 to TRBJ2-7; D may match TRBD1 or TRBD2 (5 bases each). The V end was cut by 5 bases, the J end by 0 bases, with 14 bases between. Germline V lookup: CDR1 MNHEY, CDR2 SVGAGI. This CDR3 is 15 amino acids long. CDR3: CASSPGTHSSYEQYF. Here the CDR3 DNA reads TGTGCCAGCAGTCCCGGGACGCATAGCTCCTACGAGCAGTACTTC.

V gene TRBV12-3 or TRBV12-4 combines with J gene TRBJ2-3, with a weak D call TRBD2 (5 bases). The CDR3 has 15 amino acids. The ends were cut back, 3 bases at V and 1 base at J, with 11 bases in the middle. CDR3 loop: CASSFGGSRTDTQYF. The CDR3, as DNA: TGTGCCAGCAGTTTCGGAGGCAGCCGCACAGATACGCAGTATTTT.

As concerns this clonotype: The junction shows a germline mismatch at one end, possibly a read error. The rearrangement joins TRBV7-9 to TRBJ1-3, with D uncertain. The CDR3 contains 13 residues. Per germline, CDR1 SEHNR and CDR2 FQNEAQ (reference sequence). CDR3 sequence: CASSVSGGINVHF. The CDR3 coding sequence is TGTGCCAGCAGCGTATCGGGAGGGATCAACGTACATTTT.